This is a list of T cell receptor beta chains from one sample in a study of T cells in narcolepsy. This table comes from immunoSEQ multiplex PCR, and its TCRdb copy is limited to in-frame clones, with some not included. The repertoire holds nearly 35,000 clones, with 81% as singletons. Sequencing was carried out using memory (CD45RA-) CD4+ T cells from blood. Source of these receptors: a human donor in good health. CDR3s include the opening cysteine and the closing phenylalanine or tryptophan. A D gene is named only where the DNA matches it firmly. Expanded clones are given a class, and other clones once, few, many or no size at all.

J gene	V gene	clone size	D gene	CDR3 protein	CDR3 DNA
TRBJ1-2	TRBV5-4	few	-	CASSQVFDPSPNYGYTF	TGTGCCAGCAGCCAAGTGTTTGATCCTTCCCCAAACTATGGCTACACCTTC
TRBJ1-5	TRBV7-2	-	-	CASSQWTARNQPQHF	TGTGCCAGCAGCCAATGGACGGCCCGCAATCAGCCCCAGCATTTT
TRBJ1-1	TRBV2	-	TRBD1	CASSPAGTGNTEAFF	TGTGCCAGCAGCCCGGCCGGGACAGGTAACACTGAAGCTTTCTTT
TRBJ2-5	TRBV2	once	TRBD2	CASRGLAGAGQETQYF	TGTGCCAGCAGGGGACTAGCGGGGGCGGGGCAAGAGACCCAGTACTTC
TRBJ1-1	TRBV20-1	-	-	CQATLKSEAFF	TGCCAGGCGACCCTAAAGAGTGAAGCTTTCTTT
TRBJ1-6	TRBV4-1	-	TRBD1	CASSQVQGGSPLHF	TGCGCCAGCAGCCAAGTCCAGGGGGGTTCACCCCTCCACTTT
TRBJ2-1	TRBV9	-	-	CASSVGSVNNEQFF	TGTGCCAGCAGCGTGGGTAGCGTTAACAATGAGCAGTTCTTC
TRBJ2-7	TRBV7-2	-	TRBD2	CASSSRGLAGGIQSYEQYF	TGTGCCAGCAGCTCTCGGGGACTAGCGGGAGGAATTCAATCCTACGAGCAGTACTTC
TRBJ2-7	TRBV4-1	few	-	CASSQLSGEQYF	TGCGCCAGCAGCCAGTTGTCTGGGGAGCAGTACTTC
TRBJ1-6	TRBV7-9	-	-	CASSSSTVNSPLHF	TGTGCCAGCAGCTCCTCGACAGTTAATTCACCCCTCCACTTT
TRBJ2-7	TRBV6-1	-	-	CASRSESGSSYEQYF	TGTGCCAGCAGGTCAGAAAGTGGGAGCTCCTACGAGCAGTACTTC
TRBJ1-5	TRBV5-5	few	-	CASSLYWSGIQPQHF	TGTGCCAGCAGCTTGTATTGGTCCGGGATTCAGCCCCAGCATTTT
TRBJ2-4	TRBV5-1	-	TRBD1	CASTADRGKNIQYF	TGCGCCAGCACAGCGGACAGGGGCAAAAACATTCAGTACTTC
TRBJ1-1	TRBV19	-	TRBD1	CASKGADSLGKNTEAFF	TGTGCCAGTAAGGGGGCCGACAGCCTAGGTAAGAACACTGAAGCTTTCTTT
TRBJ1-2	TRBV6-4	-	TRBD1	CASSARTGDGYTF	TGTGCCAGCAGTGCACGGACAGGGGATGGCTACACCTTC
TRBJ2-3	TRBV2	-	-	CASQTQPSTDTQYF	TGTGCCAGCCAGACTCAGCCTAGCACAGATACGCAGTATTTT
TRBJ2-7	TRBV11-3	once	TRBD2	CASALAGLSYEQYF	TGTGCCAGCGCCCTAGCGGGCCTCTCCTACGAGCAGTACTTC
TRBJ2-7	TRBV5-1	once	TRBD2	CASSAQVAGGYEQYF	TGCGCCAGCAGCGCGCAAGTAGCGGGAGGTTACGAGCAGTACTTC
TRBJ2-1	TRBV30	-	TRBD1	CAWSGLSGGQFF	TGTGCCTGGAGTGGCCTCTCAGGGGGGCAGTTCTTC
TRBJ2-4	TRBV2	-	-	CASSELPDTLAKNIQYF	TGTGCCAGCAGTGAGCTCCCGGACACTCTAGCCAAAAACATTCAGTACTTC
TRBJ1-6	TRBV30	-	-	CAWRFGSYFSPLHF	TGTGCCTGGAGATTCGGGTCTTATTTTTCACCCCTCCACTTT
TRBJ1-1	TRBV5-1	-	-	CASSLLGRERAEAFF	TGCGCCAGCAGCTTGTTAGGCAGGGAAAGGGCTGAAGCTTTCTTT
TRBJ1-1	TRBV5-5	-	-	CASSLMGNTEAFF	TGTGCCAGCAGCTTGATGGGTAACACTGAAGCTTTCTTT
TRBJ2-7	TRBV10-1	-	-	CASSEGGHPYEQYF	TGCGCCAGCAGTGAGGGGGGCCACCCCTACGAGCAGTACTTC
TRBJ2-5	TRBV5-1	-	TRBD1	CASSSRDRSETQYF	TGCGCCAGCAGCTCCCGGGACAGGAGTGAGACCCAGTACTTC
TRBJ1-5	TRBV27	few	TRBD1	CASSLRAGQRSNQPQHF	TGTGCCAGCAGTTTACGAGCGGGACAGAGAAGCAATCAGCCCCAGCATTTT
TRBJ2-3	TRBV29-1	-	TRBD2	CSVEATSGTDTQYF	TGCAGCGTTGAAGCGACTAGCGGCACAGATACGCAGTATTTT
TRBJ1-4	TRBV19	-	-	CATSQEGVGGGNEKLFF	TGTGCCACCTCCCAAGAAGGGGTCGGCGGAGGTAATGAAAAACTGTTTTTT
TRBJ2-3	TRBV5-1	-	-	CASSSVTSTDTQYF	TGCGCCAGCAGCTCGGTGACTAGCACAGATACGCAGTATTTT
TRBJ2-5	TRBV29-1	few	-	CSVVVAAKETQYF	TGCAGCGTTGTCGTGGCAGCTAAAGAGACCCAGTACTTC
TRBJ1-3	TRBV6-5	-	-	CASSYSESPGNTIYF	TGTGCCAGCAGTTACTCGGAGAGCCCCGGAAACACCATATATTTT
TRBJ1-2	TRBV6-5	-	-	CASSRVGGGSGYTF	TGTGCCAGCAGCCGTGTCGGGGGGGGGAGCGGCTACACCTTC
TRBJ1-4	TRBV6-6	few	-	CASSRTVNNEKLFF	TGTGCCAGCAGCCGGACCGTCAATAATGAAAAACTGTTTTTT
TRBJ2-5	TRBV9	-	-	CASSTSAVRETQYF	TGTGCCAGCTCAACTTCTGCGGTCCGCGAGACCCAGTACTTC
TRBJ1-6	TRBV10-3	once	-	CAISESTRGGSPLHF	TGTGCCATCAGTGAGTCGACTCGGGGAGGGTCACCCCTCCACTTT
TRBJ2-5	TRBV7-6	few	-	CASSLAPGGETQYF	TGTGCCAGCAGCTTAGCGCCCGGGGGAGAGACCCAGTACTTC
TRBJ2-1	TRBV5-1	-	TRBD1	CATRVGDRANNEQFF	TGCGCTACCCGGGTGGGGGACAGGGCTAACAATGAGCAGTTCTTC
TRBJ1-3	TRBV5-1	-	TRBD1	CASGETGAGNTIYF	TGCGCCAGCGGCGAGACAGGGGCTGGAAACACCATATATTTT
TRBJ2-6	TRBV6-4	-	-	CASQAGWANVLTF	TGTGCCAGCCAGGCTGGTTGGGCCAACGTCCTGACTTTC
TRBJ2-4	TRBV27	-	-	CASSQAGAKNIQYF	TGTGCCAGCAGCCAGGCTGGGGCCAAAAACATTCAGTACTTC
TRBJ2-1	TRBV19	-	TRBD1	CASRGRTGDEQFF	TGTGCCAGTAGGGGCCGGACAGGGGATGAGCAGTTCTTC
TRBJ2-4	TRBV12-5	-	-	CASAIDRNNIQYF	TGTGCTAGTGCCATCGACAGGAACAACATTCAGTACTTC
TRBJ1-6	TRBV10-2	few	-	CASRDGNSPLHF	TGCGCCAGCAGGGACGGGAATTCACCCCTCCACTTT
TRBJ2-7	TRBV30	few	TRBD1	CAWKGQPYEQYF	TGTGCCTGGAAGGGACAGCCATACGAGCAGTACTTC
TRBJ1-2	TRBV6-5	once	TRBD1	CASAPLGTGAYTF	TGTGCCAGCGCTCCCCTGGGGACAGGAGCCTACACCTTC
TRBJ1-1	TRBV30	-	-	CAWEFPGGNTFF	TGTGCCTGGGAATTCCCCGGGGGGAATACTTTCTTT
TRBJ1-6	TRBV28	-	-	CASSLEGSPLHF	TGTGCCAGCAGTTTAGAGGGTTCACCCCTCCACTTT
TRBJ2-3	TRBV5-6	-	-	CASSSRVDTQYF	TGTGCCAGCAGCTCCAGGGTAGATACGCAGTATTTT
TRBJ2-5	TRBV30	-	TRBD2	CAWAKGTSVETQYF	TGTGCCTGGGCTAAGGGGACTAGCGTGGAGACCCAGTACTTC
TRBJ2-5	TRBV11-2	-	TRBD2	CASSRGLAGGGETQYF	TGTGCCAGCAGCCGAGGCCTAGCGGGAGGTGGAGAGACCCAGTACTTC
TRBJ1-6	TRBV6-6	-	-	CASSSIQSSYNSPLHF	TGTGCCAGCAGTTCAATCCAGAGCTCCTATAATTCACCCCTCCACTTT
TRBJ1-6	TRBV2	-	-	CASRHRDLYNSPLHF	TGTGCCAGCAGACACAGGGACCTTTATAATTCACCCCTCCACTTT
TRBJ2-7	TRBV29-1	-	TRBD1	CSVGTGVMGEQYF	TGCAGCGTTGGGACAGGGGTGATGGGCGAGCAGTACTTC
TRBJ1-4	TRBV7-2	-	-	CASSLRGPDEKLFF	TGTGCCAGCAGCTTACGGGGGCCAGATGAAAAACTGTTTTTT
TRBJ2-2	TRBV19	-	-	CASRTQNSGELFF	TGTGCCAGTAGGACCCAAAATTCCGGGGAGCTGTTTTTT